Presented here are 4 T cell receptor beta chains from one specimen sequenced in a study of cytomegalovirus exposure and HLA in healthy donors. The table came from immunoSEQ multiplex PCR; TCRdb's copy has only in-frame clones and leaves some out. Among about 140,000 clones listed, around four fifths were seen once. Source material: PBMCs. The receptors originated from a woman in her 30s in good health and CMV-seronegative.

The V and J genes are TRBV18 and TRBJ1-2, with 8 nucleotides matching TRBD1. Germline CDR1 is KGHSH and CDR2 is LQKENI. With 3 bases clipped from V and 4 bases from J, the junction kept 1 base outside the gene matches. CDR3 length: 13 amino acids. CDR3 region: CASSPDRGYGYTF. CDR3 nucleotides: TGTGCCAGCTCACCCGACAGGGGCTATGGCTACACCTTC.

V usage is TRBV6-6 and J usage is TRBJ2-5, with D possibly being TRBD2 (5 bases). Trimming removed 8 bases from V and 2 bases from J, with 9 bases in between. From germline, CDR1 is MNHNY and CDR2 SVGAGI (reference sequence). The CDR3 covers 12 residues. CDR3 coding DNA: TGTGCCAGCTCTCCGGGACAAGAGACCCAGTACTTC. As protein: CASSPGQETQYF.

This clone has just a few counts. The chain recombines TRBV11-1 with TRBJ2-2; a weak D match, TRBD2 (5 bases). V lost 4 bases and J lost 0, with 15 bases in between. The CDR3 is 17 amino acids. Germline CDR1 reads SGHAT; CDR2 reads FQDESV (reference sequence). As DNA, the CDR3 is TGTGCCAGCAGCTCCTCGGGGTCTAGCCCGAACACCGGGGAGCTGTTTTTT. This codes for CASSSSGSSPNTGELFF.

The rearrangement joins TRBV6-6 to TRBJ2-7; 8 bases align to TRBD2. Germline CDR1 is MNHNY and CDR2 is SVGAGI (reference sequence). V shed 3 bases and J 4 bases; nucleotides not matched to a gene: 8. The CDR3 is 15 residues long. The CDR3 DNA is TGTGCCAGCAGTTATCAGGGTAGCGGGGAATACGAGCAGTACTTC. It specifies CASSYQGSGEYEQYF.